This T cell receptor beta chain emerged from a study of CXCR3-negative and CXCR3-positive naive CD8 T cells. Study in general: TRB reads totalled about 130 million, about 1.5 +/- 0.3 million per library. Findings of the study overall: Researchers report that CXCR3-positive naive cells carry more hydrophobic TRB CDR3s than CXCR3-negative naive cells. Partially decreased CXCR3 expression was recorded after cryopreservation, and fresh PBMCs were used in most assays.

Germline V gene lookup returns CDR1 SEHNR and CDR2 FQNEAQ (reference sequence). The length of the CDR3 is 16 residues. CD45RO-CCR7+CD27+CD95- defined naive CD8+ T cells. It was by 5' RACE with UMI labels that the TRB cDNA libraries were prepared. Each CDR3 protein gets one entry in TCRdb, which reprocessed the 5' RACE reads and gives no DNA. This sample's table reports around 110,000 distinct CDR3 sequences. A remark on this clonotype: What it binds is unknown.

The source material was naive CXCR3+ CD8+ T cells from blood. Indicated subset: CD45RO-CCR7+CD27+CD95- naive CD8+ T cells expressing CXCR3 (TNR3+). The receptor's source is a human donor in good health. Some clones in this sample may be carry-over from other donors' samples. V and J are TRBV7-9 and TRBJ2-6. The CDR3 reads CASSPRHTPGANVLTF.